The 9 T cell receptor beta chains listed next were all sequenced from one sample in a study of T cell changes during pregnancy in multiple sclerosis. Clones were read by immunoSEQ multiplex PCR, and TCRdb kept only the in-frame ones, dropping some. In the table there are around 30,000 clones, approximately 90% of which are singletons. This material consisted of CD8+ T cells from peripheral blood mononuclear cells, taken in the first trimester of pregnancy. The receptors derive from a female donor with multiple sclerosis, enrolled in a pregnancy study.

This clone was detected ten times or more. The chain combines TRBV4-3 with TRBJ2-7; 12 nucleotides align to TRBD1. V was pared by 5 bases and J by 4 bases, with 6 bases of the junction left unmatched. The CDR3 loop spans 15 amino acids. CDR1 is LGHNA and CDR2 is YSLEER in the germline V gene. CDR3 sequence reads: CASSEGTGGSYEQYF. DNA of the CDR3: TGCGCCAGCAGCGAAGGGACAGGGGGCTCGTACGAGCAGTACTTC.

The chain joins TRBV13 to TRBJ2-1; 11 bases match TRBD2. CDR3 size: 17 residues. V lost 2 bases to trimming and J lost 6 bases; unmatched junction nucleotides: 9. Germline CDR1 and CDR2: PRHDT and FYEKMQ (reference sequence). CDR3 residues: CASSLPPLAGVGNEQFF. CDR3 coding DNA: TGTGCCAGCAGCTTACCCCCACTAGCGGGAGTCGGCAATGAGCAGTTCTTC.

This clone has just a few counts. The J gene is TRBJ1-1, the V gene TRBV28; TRBD1 matches at 9 bases. Germline assignment: CDR1 MDHEN and CDR2 SYDVKM. Trimming removed 4 bases from V and 1 base from J; junction bases left unmatched: 4. The CDR3 extends over 15 amino acids. The CDR3 DNA sequence: TGTGCCAGCAGTTCCTCGGGACAGGGGAACACTGAAGCTTTCTTT. It specifies CASSSSGQGNTEAFF.

V is TRBV27 and J is TRBJ2-1, with 9 bases aligning to TRBD2. The length of the CDR3 is 15 residues. The germline gives CDR1 MNHEY, CDR2 SMNVEV (reference sequence). V gave up 3 bases and J gave up 8 bases; unmatched junction bases: 8. CDR3 sequence reads: CASSFHVAGDDEQFF. CDR3 coding DNA: TGTGCCAGCAGTTTCCACGTAGCGGGAGATGATGAGCAGTTCTTC.

V gene TRBV13 combines with J gene TRBJ2-7, with 13 bases lining up with TRBD2. After removal of 5 bases from V and 2 bases from J, the junction contained 3 bases not matched to a gene. The CDR3 has 15 residues. CDR1 and CDR2 from the germline V gene are PRHDT and FYEKMQ (reference sequence). The chain's CDR3 is CASSPGLAGAYEQYF. The CDR3 DNA reads as TGTGCCAGCAGCCCTGGACTAGCGGGAGCCTACGAGCAGTACTTC.

The CDR3 protein is CASSLARTSGAYEQYF. The CDR3 nucleotides are TGCGCCAGCAGCTTGGCCAGGACTAGCGGCGCCTACGAGCAGTACTTC. The chain carries TRBV5-1 and TRBJ2-7; 10 bases fit TRBD2. V shed 0 bases, J shed 2 bases, and the junction held 5 bases outside the gene matches. The CDR3 covers 16 residues. The germline V gene encodes CDR1 SGHRS and CDR2 YFSETQ.

This chain connects TRBV7-6 to TRBJ2-3, with D perhaps TRBD2 (5 bases). This CDR3 has 13 residues. From germline, CDR1 is SGHVS and CDR2 FNYEAQ. The V gene lost 4 bases and the J gene lost 6 bases, with 11 bases spanning the gap. CDR3 bases: TGTGCCAGCAGCTCCCATGGGGAGGATACGCAGTATTTT. Its protein is CASSSHGEDTQYF.

The J gene is TRBJ1-2, the V gene TRBV6-6; no clear D. The CDR3 has 14 residues. V lost 2 bases, J lost 0 bases, and 7 bases lay in between. Germline CDR1 and CDR2: MNHNY and SVGAGI (reference sequence). As DNA, the CDR3 is TGTGCCAGCAGTTACACTTCCACTAACTATGGCTACACCTTC. It yields the protein CASSYTSTNYGYTF.

J is TRBJ2-1 and V is TRBV10-3, with 13 bases matching TRBD2. The V gene end was trimmed by 6 bases and the J gene end by 7 bases; junction bases not matched to a gene: 6. Per the germline V gene, CDR1 is ENHRY and CDR2 is SYGVKD. This CDR3 has 15 residues. CDR3 amino acids: CAISRLAGGLNEQFF. CDR3 in DNA: TGTGCCATCAGCCGACTAGCGGGAGGACTAAATGAGCAGTTCTTC.